The source of this TCR beta chain is a study of molecular identifiers for immune sequencing clone quantification. Deletions cut 8 bases from V and 5 bases from J, with 21 bases between. The CDR3 is 15 amino acids. Germline V CDR1 and CDR2: SGHTA, FQGNSA. TCRdb itself ran the PCR reads through MiXCR, one entry per CDR3 protein. The repertoire holds about 630,000 distinct CDR3 sequences, with 25% as singletons. This clonotype has a count of ten or more. The specimen was naive CD8+ T cells from blood, with Jurkat cell RNA spiked in. Subset here: FACS-sorted CD8+CD4-CCR7+CD45RA+ naive T cells. This TCR derives from a human donor in good health. Some libraries in this study had Jurkat cell RNA spiked in. The chain employs TRBV7-2 and TRBJ2-5; possibly TRBD1 for D (6 bases). The CDR3 sequence: CASRLGVGALETQYF. DNA for the CDR3: TGTGCCAGCCGATTAGGCGTGGGGGCCTTGGAGACCCAGTACTTC.